The sequence of this T cell receptor beta chain was determined in a study of radiotherapy plus CTLA-4 blockade in lung cancer. CDR1 is MNHEY, CDR2 SVGAGI, per germline. The V gene end was trimmed by 0 bases and the J gene end by 9 bases; junction bases not matched to a gene: 1. This CDR3 has 13 residues. Broader study findings: In blood, tumor-derived TCR clones expanded after radiotherapy plus ipilimumab. Among reported predictors of response, early blood T cell clone dynamics with interferon-beta performed best.

Using immunoSEQ multiplex PCR, the repertoire was profiled, and TCRdb retains in-frame clones only, with some absent. The data contain 89,000 or so clones, approximately 85% of them singletons. A remark on this clone: Its matching antigen is unknown.

Sample: peripheral blood, taken from a patient treated with radiotherapy plus ipilimumab. The TCR originated in a human donor with non-small cell lung cancer who had a partial response to radiotherapy plus ipilimumab. The chain is built from TRBV6-5 and TRBJ2-1; 8 nucleotides match TRBD2. CDR3 protein: CASSYSSGGEQFF. For the CDR3, the DNA is TGTGCCAGCAGTTACTCGAGCGGGGGTGAGCAGTTCTTC.